This TCR beta chain derives from a study of blood T cell repertoires in COVID-19. Generated by immunoSEQ multiplex PCR, the TCRdb table keeps only in-frame clones and is missing some. Counted here are about 210,000 clones, around 86% occurring once; the ten biggest clones make up less than 8%. Trimming took 7 bases from V and 3 from J; bases not matched to a gene: 5. The germline gives CDR1 MRHNA, CDR2 SNTAGT. This CDR3 has 14 residues. The sequence was obtained from a young man in a cohort exposed to, infected with or recovered from COVID-19 (not recorded which). The chain recombines TRBV6-4 with TRBJ1-1, with TRBD1 identical over 10 bases. Sequencing input: PBMCs or T cells enriched from blood (not recorded which). CDR3 coding DNA: TGTGCCAGCAAAAGACAGGGGGCGTACACTGAAGCTTTCTTT. This encodes CASKRQGAYTEAFF.